The present T cell receptor (beta chain) was sequenced within a study of T cells after somatic rescue of genetic block. CDR1 is SGHVS and CDR2 is FQNEAQ in the germline V gene. The CDR3 covers 15 residues. Trimming pared 5 bases from V and 1 base from J, leaving 11 bases between. Some clones are missing from TCRdb's copy, which holds only in-frame ones; the method was immunoSEQ multiplex PCR. The data hold 95,000 to 120,000 clones, with over 80% observed a single time. The origin of this receptor is a young woman. The rearrangement links TRBV7-8 to TRBJ2-2; D is ambiguous. The sequencing input was peripheral blood mononuclear cells (PBMCs). CDR3: CASSPRLGNTGELFF. CDR3 DNA sequence: TGTGCCAGCAGCCCAAGACTGGGGAACACCGGGGAGCTGTTTTTT.